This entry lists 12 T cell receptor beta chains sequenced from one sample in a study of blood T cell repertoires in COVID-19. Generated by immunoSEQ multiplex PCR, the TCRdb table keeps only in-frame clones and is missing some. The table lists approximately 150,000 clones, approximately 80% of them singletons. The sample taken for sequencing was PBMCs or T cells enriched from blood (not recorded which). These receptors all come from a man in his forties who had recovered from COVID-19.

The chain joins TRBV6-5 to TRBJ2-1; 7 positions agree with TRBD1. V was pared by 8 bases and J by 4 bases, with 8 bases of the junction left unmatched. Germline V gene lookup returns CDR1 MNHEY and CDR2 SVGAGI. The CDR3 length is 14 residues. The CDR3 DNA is TGTGCCAGCCAAACGGGACAGATATACAATGAGCAGTTCTTC. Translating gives CASQTGQIYNEQFF.

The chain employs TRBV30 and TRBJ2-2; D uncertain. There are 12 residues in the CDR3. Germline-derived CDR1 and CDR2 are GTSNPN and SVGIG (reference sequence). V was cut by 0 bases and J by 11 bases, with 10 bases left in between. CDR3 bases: TGTGCCTGGAGTGTCGTACGAGGAGAGCTGTTTTTT. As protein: CAWSVVRGELFF.

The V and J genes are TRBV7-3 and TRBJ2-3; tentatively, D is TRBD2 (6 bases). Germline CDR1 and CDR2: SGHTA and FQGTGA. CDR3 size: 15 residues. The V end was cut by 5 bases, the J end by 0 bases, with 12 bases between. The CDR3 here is CASSPWRDSTDTQYF. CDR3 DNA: TGTGCCAGCAGCCCCTGGAGGGACAGCACAGATACGCAGTATTTT. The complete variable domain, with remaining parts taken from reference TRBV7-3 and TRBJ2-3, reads GAGVSQTPSNKVTEKGKYVELRCDPISGHTALYWYRQSLGQGPEFLIYFQGTGAADDSGLPNDRFFAVRPEGSVSTLKIQRTERGDSAVYLCASSPWRDSTDTQYFGPGTRLTVL.

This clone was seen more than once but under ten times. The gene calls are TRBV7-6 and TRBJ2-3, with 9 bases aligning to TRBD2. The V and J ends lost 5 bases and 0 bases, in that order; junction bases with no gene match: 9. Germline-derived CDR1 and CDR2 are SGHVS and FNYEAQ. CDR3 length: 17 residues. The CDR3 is CASSRGRGRISTDTQYF. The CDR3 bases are TGTGCCAGCAGCCGCGGGAGGGGGCGAATAAGCACAGATACGCAGTATTTT.

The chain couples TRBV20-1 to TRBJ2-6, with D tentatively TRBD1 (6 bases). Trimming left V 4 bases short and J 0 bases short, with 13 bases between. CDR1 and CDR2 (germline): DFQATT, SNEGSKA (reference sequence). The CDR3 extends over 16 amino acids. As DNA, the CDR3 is TGCAGTGCTACTGACAGGCCCTTCTCTGGGGCCAACGTCCTGACTTTC. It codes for CSATDRPFSGANVLTF.

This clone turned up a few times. In DNA form, the CDR3 reads TGTGCCAGCAGTCATCTATCAGCCGGAGTGGGTACCAATGAGCAGTTCTTC. Translation: CASSHLSAGVGTNEQFF. V usage is TRBV6-6 and J usage is TRBJ2-1; D gene unclear. The CDR3 runs 17 residues. The ends were cut back, 5 bases at V and 6 bases at J, with 23 bases in the middle. Germline V gene sequence: CDR1 MNHNY, CDR2 SVGAGI (reference sequence).

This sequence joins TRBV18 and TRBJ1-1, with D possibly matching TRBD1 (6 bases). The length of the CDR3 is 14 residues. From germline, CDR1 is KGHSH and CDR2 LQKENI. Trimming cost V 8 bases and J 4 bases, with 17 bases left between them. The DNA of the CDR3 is TGTGCCAGCGCGAACAGGGATGGTAGCACTGAAGCTTTCTTT. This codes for CASANRDGSTEAFF.

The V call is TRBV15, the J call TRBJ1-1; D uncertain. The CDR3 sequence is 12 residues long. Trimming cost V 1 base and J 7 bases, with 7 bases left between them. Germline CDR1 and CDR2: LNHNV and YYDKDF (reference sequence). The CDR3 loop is CATSRARNEAFF. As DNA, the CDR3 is TGTGCCACCAGCAGAGCCAGGAATGAAGCTTTCTTT.

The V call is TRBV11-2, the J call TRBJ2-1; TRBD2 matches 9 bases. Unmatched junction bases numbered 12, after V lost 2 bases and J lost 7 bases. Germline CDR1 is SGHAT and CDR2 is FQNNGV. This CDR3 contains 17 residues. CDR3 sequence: CASSLIRAGGPQNEQFF. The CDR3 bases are TGTGCCAGCAGCTTAATTAGGGCGGGGGGGCCGCAGAATGAGCAGTTCTTC. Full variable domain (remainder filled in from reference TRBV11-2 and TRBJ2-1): EAGVAQSPRYKIIEKRQSVAFWCNPISGHATLYWYQQILGQGPKLLIQFQNNGVVDDSQLPKDRFSAERLKGVDSTLKIQPAKLEDSAVYLCASSLIRAGGPQNEQFFGPGTRLTVL.

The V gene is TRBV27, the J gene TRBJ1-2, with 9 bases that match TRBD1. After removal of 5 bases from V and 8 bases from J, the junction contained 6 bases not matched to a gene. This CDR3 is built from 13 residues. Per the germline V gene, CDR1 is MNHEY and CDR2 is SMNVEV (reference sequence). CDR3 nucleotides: TGTGCCAGCAGTGCCAGGACAGGGGTAGGCTACACCTTC. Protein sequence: CASSARTGVGYTF.

CDR3 sequence: CASSPTGGRYNEQFF. The CDR3 DNA is TGTGCCAGCAGCCCAACAGGGGGCCGGTACAATGAGCAGTTCTTC. The rearrangement joins TRBV7-3 to TRBJ2-1; 9 bases line up with TRBD1. The CDR3 spans 15 residues. Looked up from germline, CDR1 is SGHTA and CDR2 is FQGTGA. After removal of 5 bases from V and 4 bases from J, the junction contained 6 bases not matched to a gene. The entire variable domain, with the rest obtained from reference TRBV7-3 and TRBJ2-1, is as follows: GAGVSQTPSNKVTEKGKYVELRCDPISGHTALYWYRQSLGQGPEFLIYFQGTGAADDSGLPNDRFFAVRPEGSVSTLKIQRTERGDSAVYLCASSPTGGRYNEQFFGPGTRLTVL.

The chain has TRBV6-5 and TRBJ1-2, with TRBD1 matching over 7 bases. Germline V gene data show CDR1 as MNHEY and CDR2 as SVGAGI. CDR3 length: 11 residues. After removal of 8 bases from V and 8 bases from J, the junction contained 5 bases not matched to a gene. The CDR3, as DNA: TGTGCCAGCGAGGGGGCTGGGGGCTACACCTTC. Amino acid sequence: CASEGAGGYTF.